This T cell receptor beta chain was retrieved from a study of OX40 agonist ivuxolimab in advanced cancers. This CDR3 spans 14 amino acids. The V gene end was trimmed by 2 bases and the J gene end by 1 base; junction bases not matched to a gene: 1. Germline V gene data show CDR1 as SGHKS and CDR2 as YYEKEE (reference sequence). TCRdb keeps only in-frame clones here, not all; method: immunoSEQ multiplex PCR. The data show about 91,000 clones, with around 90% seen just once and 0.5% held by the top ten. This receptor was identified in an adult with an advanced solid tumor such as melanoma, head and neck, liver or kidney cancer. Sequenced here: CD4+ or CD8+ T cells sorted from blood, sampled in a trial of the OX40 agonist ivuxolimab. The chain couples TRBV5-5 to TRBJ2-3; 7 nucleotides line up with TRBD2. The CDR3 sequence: CASSFAGGTDTQYF. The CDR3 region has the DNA TGTGCCAGCAGCTTTGCGGGGGGCACAGATACGCAGTATTTT.